This passage covers 6 T cell receptor beta chains from one sample sequenced in a study of read filtering for tumor transcriptome and immune sequencing. This library used roughly 430 ng RNA and molecular barcoded adaptors spanning alpha/delta and beta/gamma chains. TCRdb processed the reads anew with MiXCR; each CDR3 protein has one entry. The data show approximately 65,000 distinct CDR3 sequences, roughly 13% seen once. The sequencing sample was made of a population of CD138-negative cells sorted from bone marrow. These receptors all stem from a donor at least 40 years old with multiple myeloma.

This clonotype was recorded at least ten times. The chain employs TRBV7-9 and TRBJ2-7; tentatively, D is TRBD1 or TRBD2 (5 bases each). The CDR3 runs to 11 residues. Deletions cut 10 bases from V and 0 bases from J, with 7 bases between. CDR1 and CDR2 from the germline V gene are SEHNR and FQNEAQ (reference sequence). The CDR3 DNA is TGTGCCACCGGGACCTCCTACGAGCAGTACTTC. Protein product: CATGTSYEQYF.

V and J are TRBV11-3 and TRBJ2-7; 10 nucleotides line up with TRBD2. Germline CDR1 reads SGHNT; CDR2 reads YENEEA. The CDR3 runs to 16 residues. J gave up 2 bases and V 1 base, and 5 bases lay outside the gene matches. The CDR3 region is CASSLVVAGGTYEQYF. The CDR3 bases are TGTGCCAGCAGCTTAGTCGTAGCGGGAGGAACCTACGAGCAGTACTTC.

This clonotype was observed many times. J is TRBJ2-3 and V is TRBV21-1; the D segment call TRBD2 is taken from the table without a DNA check. TRBV21-1 counts as a pseudogene. This CDR3 region has 15 residues. The CDR3 loop is CASSKQSGRTDTQYF. The CDR3 nucleotides are TGTGCCAGCAGCAAACAGAGCGGGAGGACAGATACGCAGTATTTT.

The table lists this clonotype with many counts. At one end, the junction sequence differs from germline, possibly due to a read error. This chain uses TRBV29-1 with TRBJ2-3, with a weak D call TRBD2 (6 bases). The CDR3 is 13 residues long. The germline gives CDR1 SQVTM, CDR2 ANQGSEA. Here the CDR3 reads CSARLGVTNTQYF. The CDR3 nucleotides read TGCAGCGCCCGACTAGGAGTCACAAATACGCAGTATTTT.

In its sample, this clonotype was seen many times. The chain links TRBV5-5 to TRBJ1-3, with D perhaps TRBD1 (5 bases). Germline CDR1 and CDR2: SGHKS and YYEKEE (reference sequence). V lost 2 bases and J 0 bases, leaving 6 bases between the germline ends. The CDR3 has 14 residues. The CDR3 here is CASSLDSSGNTIYF. CDR3 coding DNA: TGTGCCAGCAGCTTAGACAGCTCTGGAAACACCATATATTTT. The full variable domain, in which reference TRBV5-5 and TRBJ1-3 provide the parts outside the CDR3, is DAGVTQSPTHLIKTRGQQVTLRCSPISGHKSVSWYQQVLGQGPQFIFQYYEKEERGRGNFPDRFSARQFPNYSSELNVNALLLGDSALYLCASSLDSSGNTIYFGEGSWLTVV.

This chain joins TRBV9 and TRBJ2-1; no firm D call. The V gene lost 7 bases and the J gene lost 5 bases, with 13 bases spanning the gap. Germline CDR1 SGDLS, CDR2 YYNGEE. The CDR3 loop spans 13 amino acids. The CDR3 nucleotides read TGTGCCAGCGAGGCCCGAGGAAACAATGAGCAGTTCTTC. It encodes CASEARGNNEQFF.